Following are 25 T cell receptor beta chains from one sample sequenced in a study of blood T cell repertoires in COVID-19. Produced via immunoSEQ multiplex PCR; TCRdb's table is partial and in-frame only. This sample has 15,000 to 20,000 clones, with about 81% found just once. Specimen: peripheral blood. All receptors derive from a man in his sixties with acute or convalescent COVID-19.

This chain uses TRBV27 with TRBJ1-2; 9 bases are shared with TRBD1. There are 13 residues in the CDR3. Germline trimming cut 3 bases from V and 8 bases from J; bases unmatched to any gene: 4. The germline CDR1 and CDR2 sequences are MNHEY and SMNVEV (reference sequence). The CDR3 loop reads CASSLTGGFGYTF. In DNA, the CDR3 is TGTGCCAGCAGTTTGACAGGGGGATTCGGCTACACCTTC.

This clone was seen just once. The chain uses TRBV30 and TRBJ1-2; 8 bases map to TRBD1. Trimming cost V 3 bases and J 8 bases; bases outside gene matches: 11. CDR1 is GTSNPN and CDR2 is SVGIG in the germline V gene (reference sequence). This CDR3 is 14 amino acids long. CDR3 sequence (DNA): TGTGCCTGGAGGGCATTTGGGACAGGAAACGGCTACACCTTC. This sequence encodes CAWRAFGTGNGYTF.

The CDR3 DNA is TGTGCCAGCAGTTTGGGGTGGGGGGCTGAAGCTTTCTTT. Translating it yields CASSLGWGAEAFF. V usage is TRBV12-3 or TRBV12-4 and J usage is TRBJ1-1; possible D gene TRBD1, 5 bases. Trimming left V 3 bases short and J 6 bases short, with 11 bases between. The CDR3 is made up of 13 amino acids.

The chain joins TRBV7-2 to TRBJ2-7, with D possibly being TRBD1 (6 bases). The CDR3 runs to 13 residues. V gave up 2 bases and J gave up 5 bases, with 10 bases separating them. The germline gives CDR1 SGHTA, CDR2 FQGNSA. This CDR3 is CASSLTGRDEQYF. The CDR3, as DNA: TGTGCCAGCAGCTTAACAGGGCGGGACGAGCAGTACTTC.

The CDR3, as DNA: TGTGCCAGCGAACGGGACAGGGGACCCTACGAGCAGTACTTC. It codes for CASERDRGPYEQYF. J is TRBJ2-7 and V is TRBV2; the match to TRBD1 covers 10 bases. Trimming took 8 bases from V and 2 from J; bases not matched to a gene: 6. The CDR3 is made up of 14 amino acids. Looked up from germline, CDR1 is SNHLY and CDR2 is FYNNEI.

The chain couples TRBV6-5 to TRBJ1-1; D is ambiguous. Germline CDR1 reads MNHEY; CDR2 reads SVGAGI. The CDR3 runs to 10 residues. V lost 10 bases and J 8 bases, leaving 11 bases between the germline ends. CDR3 DNA sequence: TGTGCCACCCTGGGCCGCGAAGCTTTCTTT. This codes for CATLGREAFF.

The CDR3, as DNA: TGCGCCAGCAGCCACCCCCTCCGGGACAGGGGGCAAGCTTTCTTT. Residues: CASSHPLRDRGQAFF. V usage is TRBV4-1 and J usage is TRBJ1-1; 12 bases agree with TRBD1. The germline V gene has CDR1 MGHRA and CDR2 YSYEKL. There are 15 residues in the CDR3. V gave up 3 bases and J gave up 9 bases; unmatched junction bases: 8.

The chain combines TRBV13 with TRBJ2-2; 9 bases are a match to TRBD2. The CDR3 totals 17 residues. The germline V gene encodes CDR1 PRHDT and CDR2 FYEKMQ (reference sequence). V lost 3 bases to trimming and J lost 3 bases; unmatched junction nucleotides: 8. The CDR3 DNA sequence: TGTGCCAGCAGCTTTGCGGCTAGCGGGGCTGACACCGGGGAGCTGTTTTTT. Its protein product is CASSFAASGADTGELFF.

V usage is TRBV18 and J usage is TRBJ2-7; 9 bases fit TRBD1. CDR3 length equals 16 residues. Trimming took 4 bases from V and 5 from J; bases not matched to a gene: 12. Looked up from germline, CDR1 is KGHSH and CDR2 is LQKENI. CDR3 nucleotide sequence: TGTGCCAGCTCACTAACTGGATTACGGACAGGGGACGAGCAGTACTTC. Translated: CASSLTGLRTGDEQYF.

The V gene is TRBV7-8, the J gene TRBJ1-2; 7 nucleotides align to TRBD1. The length of the CDR3 is 14 residues. V lost 5 bases, J lost 3 bases, and 6 bases stayed unmatched. Per germline, CDR1 SGHVS and CDR2 FQNEAQ. This CDR3 is CASSPDRIDYGYTF. The CDR3 DNA reads TGTGCCAGCAGCCCGGACAGGATCGACTATGGCTACACCTTC.

The rearrangement uses TRBV9 and TRBJ1-2; D might be TRBD1 (5 bases). The V end lost 3 bases, the J end lost 4 bases, and 16 bases lay between the germline ends. This CDR3 region has 15 residues. CDR1 and CDR2 from the germline V gene are SGDLS and YYNGEE. The CDR3 here is CASSALPQGSYGYTF. CDR3 nucleotides: TGTGCCAGCAGCGCACTCCCCCAGGGTAGCTATGGCTACACCTTC.

The chain uses TRBV30 and TRBJ1-1; D is ambiguous. Germline V gives CDR1 GTSNPN, CDR2 SVGIG (reference sequence). This CDR3 is built from 12 residues. Trimming shortened V by 6 bases and J by 5 bases, and 13 bases separated the two germline ends. CDR3 loop: CACWVRRTEAFF. CDR3 DNA sequence: TGTGCCTGCTGGGTTAGGCGGACTGAAGCTTTCTTT.

J is TRBJ1-1 and V is TRBV5-1, with TRBD1 matching 8 bases. From germline, CDR1 is SGHRS and CDR2 YFSETQ. With 8 bases clipped from V and 5 bases from J, the junction kept 14 bases outside the gene matches. The CDR3 consists of 15 residues. CDR3 DNA: TGCGCCAGTAACGACATAGGACAGGGTGGAACTGAAGCTTTCTTT. Amino acid sequence: CASNDIGQGGTEAFF.

This clone was seen a handful of times. The chain carries TRBV6-5 and TRBJ2-2; the D gene is possibly TRBD1 (6 bases). The CDR3 is made up of 14 amino acids. From germline, CDR1 is MNHEY and CDR2 SVGAGI. V was cut by 8 bases and J by 5 bases, with 15 bases left in between. CDR3 in amino acids: CASGTGRVTGELFF. The CDR3 nucleotides read TGTGCCAGCGGTACAGGGAGAGTTACCGGGGAGCTGTTTTTT.

This chain links TRBV6-6 with TRBJ1-1, with a possible D match to TRBD1 (6 bases). Germline values: CDR1 MNHNY, CDR2 SVGAGI (reference sequence). V was shortened by 2 bases and J by 6 bases, with 10 bases between the two germline ends. The CDR3 loop spans 13 amino acids. The DNA for the CDR3 is TGTGCCAGCAGTTACGGACAGAGCCCTGAAGCTTTCTTT. Protein product: CASSYGQSPEAFF.

V gene TRBV5-1 combines with J gene TRBJ1-4; D unclear. Germline assignment: CDR1 SGHRS and CDR2 YFSETQ. The CDR3 runs to 16 residues. V dropped 4 bases and J dropped 0 bases, with 13 bases sitting between them. CDR3 nucleotide sequence: TGCGCCAGCAGCGTCAGTGCCTCTGCAACTAATGAAAAACTGTTTTTT. It is translated as CASSVSASATNEKLFF.

The chain employs TRBV6-5 and TRBJ1-1, with D maybe TRBD1 (6 bases). V lost 7 bases to trimming and J lost 3 bases, with 12 bases between them. The germline V gene has CDR1 MNHEY and CDR2 SVGAGI. The CDR3 has 13 amino acids. CDR3 amino acids: CASITNRDTEAFF. CDR3 sequence (DNA): TGTGCCAGCATTACTAACAGGGACACTGAAGCTTTCTTT.

V and J are TRBV19 and TRBJ1-6, with D possibly TRBD1 on 6 matching bases. Germline CDR1 LNHDA, CDR2 SQIVND (reference sequence). The V gene lost 8 bases and the J gene lost 10 bases, with 18 bases spanning the gap. The CDR3 totals 14 residues. In nucleotides, the CDR3 is TGTGCCAGTGCCGGGGGGGGCAGAGGATCACCCCTCCACTTT. Translated: CASAGGGRGSPLHF.

The rearrangement uses TRBV7-2 and TRBJ1-1; D not resolved. The CDR3 is 13 residues long. Trimming pared 3 bases from V and 1 base from J, leaving 6 bases between. Per the germline V gene, CDR1 is SGHTA and CDR2 is FQGNSA. The CDR3 loop reads CASSFGPNTEAFF. The DNA of the CDR3 is TGTGCCAGCAGCTTTGGGCCGAACACTGAAGCTTTCTTT.

CDR3 nucleotide sequence: TGTGCCAGGGAGCTGGAAACAGGGTGGCCCCAGCATTTT. This translates into CARELETGWPQHF. The chain uses TRBV6-4 and TRBJ1-5; tentative D call: TRBD1 (6 bases). The germline CDR1 and CDR2 sequences are MRHNA and SNTAGT. V shed 9 bases and J shed 9 bases, with 18 bases lying between them. This CDR3 has 13 residues.

The V and J genes are TRBV12-3 or TRBV12-4 and TRBJ1-6, with TRBD1 as a possible D gene (6 bases). The CDR3 runs to 13 residues. V was pared by 7 bases and J by 9 bases, with 13 bases between. The CDR3 sequence is CASKRQGLSPLHF. Written as DNA, the CDR3 is TGTGCCAGCAAACGGCAGGGGCTTTCACCCCTCCACTTT.

The chain combines TRBV28 with TRBJ1-1, with D possibly TRBD1 on 5 matching bases. CDR3 length: 14 residues. Looked up from germline, CDR1 is MDHEN and CDR2 is SYDVKM. V was pared by 6 bases and J by 4 bases, with 15 bases between. The CDR3: CASSEVRVGTEAFF. For the CDR3, the DNA is TGTGCCAGCAGCGAAGTCAGGGTAGGCACTGAAGCTTTCTTT.

The chain employs TRBV5-6 and TRBJ1-1, with a possible D match to TRBD1 (5 bases). CDR1 and CDR2 (germline): SGHDT, YYEEEE. The CDR3 totals 13 residues. The V end lost 4 bases, the J end lost 4 bases, and 11 bases lay between the germline ends. As DNA, the CDR3 is TGTGCCAGCAGCCCGCAGGGATCCACTGAAGCTTTCTTT. It specifies CASSPQGSTEAFF.

This clone was found a few times. V and J are TRBV5-1 and TRBJ1-2; the match to TRBD1 covers 7 bases. V gave up 4 bases and J gave up 8 bases; unmatched junction bases: 11. CDR3 size: 14 residues. Germline assignment: CDR1 SGHRS and CDR2 YFSETQ. CDR3 loop: CASSPSQGTVGYTF. The CDR3 region has the DNA TGCGCCAGCAGCCCCTCACAGGGGACCGTCGGCTACACCTTC.

The chain uses TRBV5-1 and TRBJ2-5, with TRBD2 matching over 10 bases. CDR3 length: 15 amino acids. Per the germline V gene, CDR1 is SGHRS and CDR2 is YFSETQ. Trimming at V came to 0 bases and at J to 5 bases, leaving 4 bases not matched to a gene. The chain's CDR3 is CASSLEASGGETQYF. The CDR3 DNA sequence: TGCGCCAGCAGCTTGGAGGCTAGCGGGGGTGAGACCCAGTACTTC.